Shown below are 22 T cell receptor beta chains from a single sample sequenced in a study of blood T cell repertoires in COVID-19. Assay: immunoSEQ multiplex PCR; the TCRdb copy retains only in-frame clones and omits some. The sample contains about 100,000 clones, approximately 86% of which appear only once. Sequencing used peripheral blood. Source of these receptors: a middle-aged man with active or convalescent COVID-19.

The J gene is TRBJ2-5, the V gene TRBV25-1; D remains ambiguous. The length of the CDR3 is 13 residues. CDR1 is MGHDK, CDR2 SYGVNS, per germline. V gave up 3 bases and J gave up 5 bases, with 10 bases separating them. In nucleotides, the CDR3 is TGTGCCAGCAGTGATCCCGGGTTGGAGACCCAGTACTTC. Its translation is CASSDPGLETQYF.

This sequence joins TRBV27 and TRBJ2-5; 9 bases match TRBD2. The J segment lost 5 bases and the V segment lost 3 bases, leaving 10 bases of the junction unmatched. Germline CDR1 reads MNHEY; CDR2 reads SMNVEV (reference sequence). This CDR3 is built from 16 residues. The DNA of the CDR3 is TGTGCCAGCAGTTTTGAAGGCGGGAGGGCCGGGGAGACCCAGTACTTC. It codes for CASSFEGGRAGETQYF.

The chain links TRBV15 to TRBJ2-7; TRBD1 matches 7 bases. Germline V gene sequence: CDR1 LNHNV, CDR2 YYDKDF (reference sequence). Germline trimming cut 0 bases from V and 3 bases from J; bases unmatched to any gene: 5. The CDR3 loop spans 15 amino acids. CDR3 in amino acids: CATSRDRRQGYEQYF. The CDR3 coding sequence is TGTGCCACCAGCAGAGATCGTCGACAGGGCTACGAGCAGTACTTC.

The chain couples TRBV7-9 to TRBJ2-5; a possible D gene is TRBD2 (5 bases). This CDR3 has 15 amino acids. Germline V gene sequence: CDR1 SEHNR, CDR2 FQNEAQ (reference sequence). Trimming pared 5 bases from V and 7 bases from J, leaving 20 bases between. Written as DNA, the CDR3 is TGTGCCAGCAGCCAACAAGCGGACCCCACGTTGACCCAGTACTTC. This sequence encodes CASSQQADPTLTQYF.

This sequence joins TRBV19 and TRBJ2-3; D remains unclear. The V end lost 6 bases, the J end lost 4 bases, and 20 bases lay between the germline ends. Germline V gene data show CDR1 as LNHDA and CDR2 as SQIVND (reference sequence). The CDR3 extends over 16 amino acids. The CDR3 bases are TGTGCCAGTAGCCCCTTCACGGAGAACCTGGCAGATACGCAGTATTTT. Encoded protein: CASSPFTENLADTQYF.

This chain links TRBV15 with TRBJ2-1, with 16 bases that match TRBD2. The CDR3 spans 18 residues. From germline, CDR1 is LNHNV and CDR2 YYDKDF (reference sequence). V dropped 5 bases and J dropped 9; count of bases not matched to a gene: 13. DNA of the CDR3: TGTGCCACCAGCGACCGGGCTGGGACTAGCGGGAGGGTAACTGAGCAGTTCTTC. Its translation is CATSDRAGTSGRVTEQFF.

The rearrangement uses TRBV11-3 and TRBJ2-3; 7 bases fit TRBD2. CDR3 length equals 13 residues. V trimming: 5 bases; J trimming: 5 bases; junction bases outside the gene matches: 4. CDR1 and CDR2 (germline): SGHNT, YENEEA. The CDR3 bases are TGTGCCAGCAGCCCGGTAGCGGGAGATACGCAGTATTTT. Translated: CASSPVAGDTQYF.

This chain uses TRBV4-1 with TRBJ2-1; maybe TRBD2 (5 bases). The CDR3 is made up of 15 amino acids. V lost 4 bases and J 0 bases, leaving 10 bases between the germline ends. The germline gives CDR1 MGHRA, CDR2 YSYEKL. CDR3 sequence reads: CASSPRTDSYNEQFF. In DNA form, the CDR3 reads TGCGCCAGCAGCCCGCGGACTGACTCCTACAATGAGCAGTTCTTC.

The V and J genes are TRBV28 and TRBJ1-2; D is unclear. Between the trimmed V and J ends, which lost 5 bases and 0 bases, there was a span of 16 bases. The CDR3 covers 16 residues. Per the germline V gene, CDR1 is MDHEN and CDR2 is SYDVKM. CDR3 residues: CASSNPRGLANYGYTF. The CDR3 nucleotides read TGTGCCAGCAGTAACCCTCGAGGGTTAGCTAACTATGGCTACACCTTC.

The chain combines TRBV18 with TRBJ1-1, with TRBD1 matching 7 bases. CDR1 KGHSH and CDR2 LQKENI come from the germline V gene. Losses at the gene ends were 4 bases for V and 5 bases for J; bases not matched to a gene: 4. The length of the CDR3 is 13 residues. The CDR3 region is CASSRGGRTEAFF. Here the CDR3 DNA reads TGTGCCAGCTCACGAGGGGGCAGGACTGAAGCTTTCTTT.

This clone was seen only a few times. For the CDR3, the DNA is TGTGCCACCAGTGCCCCTGACAGGGGGCTTGGTGAGACCCAGTACTTC. It codes for CATSAPDRGLGETQYF. The genes are TRBV24-1 and TRBJ2-5, with 10 positions matching TRBD1. The V segment lost 5 bases and the J segment 5 bases; nucleotides outside the gene matches: 10. Germline V gives CDR1 KGHDR, CDR2 SFDVKD. The CDR3 runs to 16 residues.

This chain connects TRBV28 to TRBJ1-2; D remains ambiguous. CDR3 size: 13 residues. Germline lookup yields CDR1 MDHEN and CDR2 SYDVKM. Trimming removed 3 bases from V and 4 bases from J, with 9 bases in between. In DNA, the CDR3 is TGTGCCAGCAGTTTTACAGAAATCTATGGCTACACCTTC. Its protein is CASSFTEIYGYTF.

The V gene is TRBV5-4, the J gene TRBJ2-5, with 9 bases aligning to TRBD1. The germline gives CDR1 SGHNT, CDR2 YYREEE (reference sequence). With 1 base clipped from V and 5 bases from J, the junction kept 12 bases outside the gene matches. This CDR3 region has 17 residues. The CDR3 reads CASSLMDPGQGRETQYF. CDR3 bases: TGTGCCAGCAGCTTGATGGACCCGGGACAGGGAAGGGAGACCCAGTACTTC.

The J gene is TRBJ2-1, the V gene TRBV28; D may be TRBD2 (6 bases). CDR3 length equals 15 residues. Between the trimmed V and J ends, which lost 5 bases and 1 base, there was a span of 12 bases. Germline values: CDR1 MDHEN, CDR2 SYDVKM. The CDR3 bases are TGTGCCAGCAGTACTTGGGGGGAATCCTACAATGAGCAGTTCTTC. Translating gives CASSTWGESYNEQFF.

The chain joins TRBV30 to TRBJ1-3; D unclear. Trimming took off 4 bases at V and 7 bases at J, with 11 bases between the two ends. This CDR3 has 12 residues. Germline V gene data show CDR1 as GTSNPN and CDR2 as SVGIG (reference sequence). The CDR3 here is CAWKNSGNTIYF. Here the CDR3 DNA reads TGTGCCTGGAAAAACTCCGGTAACACCATATATTTT.

The table lists this clone with a count of one. The rearrangement links TRBV29-1 to TRBJ2-1; 10 bases are shared with TRBD2. Germline loops: CDR1 SQVTM, CDR2 ANQGSEA. Unmatched junction bases numbered 7, after V lost 4 bases and J lost 4 bases. CDR3 length: 15 amino acids. The CDR3 DNA reads as TGCAGCGTTGCAAGTCTAGCGGGGGTTTACAATGAGCAGTTCTTC. This encodes CSVASLAGVYNEQFF.

This chain uses TRBV20-1 with TRBJ1-2; possible D gene TRBD1, 6 bases. V was shortened by 3 bases and J by 6 bases, with 14 bases between the two germline ends. Germline V lookup: CDR1 DFQATT, CDR2 SNEGSKA (reference sequence). The CDR3 runs to 13 residues. The DNA for the CDR3 is TGCAGTGCTAGTTTGGGGGGGCGGAATGGCTACACCTTC. It codes for CSASLGGRNGYTF.

In this sample, this clone turned up a few times. The chain employs TRBV2 and TRBJ1-6; TRBD1 matches at 7 bases. CDR1 SNHLY and CDR2 FYNNEI come from the germline V gene. This CDR3 is 15 amino acids long. The V gene end was trimmed by 7 bases and the J gene end by 7 bases; junction bases not matched to a gene: 10. The DNA of the CDR3 is TGTGCCAGCACGTTTTCAGGCAGGGGGAATTCACCCCTCCACTTT. It encodes CASTFSGRGNSPLHF.

The chain has TRBV6-6 and TRBJ2-1; TRBD2 is a possible D gene (6 bases). Germline V gene sequence: CDR1 MNHNY, CDR2 SVGAGI (reference sequence). Trimming pared 5 bases from V and 7 bases from J, leaving 12 bases between. The CDR3 has 13 amino acids. The CDR3 DNA reads TGTGCCAGCAGTCCCCGGGGGAGGAATGAGCAGTTCTTC. Residues: CASSPRGRNEQFF.

This clone has only a few counts. The chain is built from TRBV2 and TRBJ2-7; 9 nucleotides align to TRBD1. CDR1 is SNHLY and CDR2 is FYNNEI in the germline V gene. The J segment lost 7 bases and the V segment lost 3 bases, leaving 10 bases of the junction unmatched. CDR3 length: 15 residues. CDR3 nucleotides: TGTGCCAGCAGTGATGGGACAGGGTGGTTAGGAGAGCAGTACTTC. The encoded protein is CASSDGTGWLGEQYF. Filled out from reference TRBV2 and TRBJ2-7, the complete variable domain reads EPEVTQTPSHQVTQMGQEVILRCVPISNHLYFYWYRQILGQKVEFLVSFYNNEISEKSEIFDDQFSVERPDGSNFTLKIRSTKLEDSAMYFCASSDGTGWLGEQYFGPGTRLTVT.

This sequence joins TRBV5-1 and TRBJ2-5; 8 bases fit TRBD2. Per germline, CDR1 SGHRS and CDR2 YFSETQ. The V and J ends lost 4 bases and 5 bases, in that order; junction bases with no gene match: 16. The CDR3 runs 17 residues. The CDR3 DNA follows: TGCGCCAGCAGCCCCATCCCGTTGGAGCGGGAGAGGGAGACCCAGTACTTC. Translation gives CASSPIPLERERETQYF. Full variable domain (rest looked up from reference TRBV5-1 and TRBJ2-5): KAGVTQTPRYLIKTRGQQVTLSCSPISGHRSVSWYQQTPGQGLQFLFEYFSETQRNKGNFPGRFSGRQFSNSRSEMNVSTLELGDSALYLCASSPIPLERERETQYFGPGTRLLVL.

The chain is built from TRBV5-1 and TRBJ2-2; possible D gene TRBD2, 6 bases. Trimming left V 4 bases short and J 2 bases short, with 15 bases between. The CDR3 totals 16 residues. Germline V CDR1 and CDR2: SGHRS, YFSETQ. CDR3 in DNA: TGCGCCAGCAGCATCCTACCGGGAGACAACACCGGGGAGCTGTTTTTT. Its protein product is CASSILPGDNTGELFF.